Listed below are T cell receptor beta chains from one sample, sequenced in a study of control samples from healthy donors and cancer patients. Profiling relied on immunoSEQ multiplex PCR, and the TCRdb table lists in-frame clones only, not all of them. The table lists 26,000 or so clones, 91% of them singletons. The sequenced sample consisted of PBMCs. The receptors come from a man between 50 and 59 years old with lung cancer. The CDR3 runs from the conserved cysteine through the conserved F or W. The D gene is left open where the match is weak. Size tells how often a clone was seen (once, few, many) or the class of an expanded clone, and some rows leave it out.

v_call: TRBV19
d_call: -
j_call: TRBJ1-6
clone_size: -
cdr3_aa: CASSSDGRYNSPLHF
cdr3_nt: TGTGCCAGTAGTTCCGACGGAAGGTATAATTCACCCCTCCACTTT

v_call: TRBV6-4
d_call: TRBD1
j_call: TRBJ2-1
clone_size: -
cdr3_aa: CASSSQGMGWSGSYNEQFF
cdr3_nt: TGTGCCAGCAGTTCACAGGGGATGGGGTGGTCCGGATCCTACAATGAGCAGTTCTTC

v_call: TRBV2
d_call: -
j_call: TRBJ1-1
clone_size: -
cdr3_aa: CASAWGYTEAFF
cdr3_nt: TGTGCCAGTGCATGGGGTTACACTGAAGCTTTCTTT

v_call: TRBV3-1/TRBV3-2
d_call: -
j_call: TRBJ1-5
clone_size: -
cdr3_aa: CASSQESGEQPQHF
cdr3_nt: TGTGCCAGCAGCCAAGAAAGTGGGGAACAGCCCCAGCATTTT

v_call: TRBV15
d_call: -
j_call: TRBJ1-2
clone_size: -
cdr3_aa: CATSRDRSAGYTF
cdr3_nt: TGTGCCACCAGCAGAGATCGTTCGGCTGGCTACACCTTC

v_call: TRBV7-9
d_call: TRBD2
j_call: TRBJ2-2
clone_size: once
cdr3_aa: CASPGLAAAGELFF
cdr3_nt: TGTGCCAGCCCAGGACTAGCGGCGGCCGGGGAGCTGTTTTTT

v_call: TRBV28
d_call: -
j_call: TRBJ1-4
clone_size: -
cdr3_aa: CASRKGLANEKLFF
cdr3_nt: TGTGCCAGCAGGAAGGGACTTGCTAATGAAAAACTGTTTTTT

v_call: TRBV6-5
d_call: -
j_call: TRBJ1-2
clone_size: -
cdr3_aa: CASSYSYGVNYGYTF
cdr3_nt: TGTGCCAGCAGTTACTCGTACGGTGTCAACTATGGCTACACCTTC

v_call: TRBV19
d_call: -
j_call: TRBJ1-4
clone_size: -
cdr3_aa: CASRKGRKNEKLFF
cdr3_nt: TGTGCCAGTAGAAAGGGACGGAAAAATGAAAAACTGTTTTTT

v_call: TRBV5-4
d_call: -
j_call: TRBJ1-2
clone_size: -
cdr3_aa: CASSLEDHYIGNGYTF
cdr3_nt: TGTGCCAGCAGCTTGGAAGACCACTATATCGGTAATGGCTACACCTTC

v_call: TRBV5-1
d_call: TRBD2
j_call: TRBJ2-5
clone_size: -
cdr3_aa: CASSPLAGGFMYQETQYF
cdr3_nt: TGCGCCAGCAGCCCTCTAGCGGGGGGATTTATGTACCAAGAGACCCAGTACTTC

v_call: TRBV30
d_call: -
j_call: TRBJ1-5
clone_size: -
cdr3_aa: CAWSVDGTFNQPQHF
cdr3_nt: TGTGCCTGGAGTGTAGATGGGACTTTCAATCAGCCCCAGCATTTT

v_call: TRBV25-1
d_call: -
j_call: TRBJ1-3
clone_size: -
cdr3_aa: CASSEGLISGNTIYF
cdr3_nt: TGTGCCAGCAGTGAGGGACTTATCTCTGGAAACACCATATATTTT

v_call: TRBV7-3
d_call: -
j_call: TRBJ1-6
clone_size: -
cdr3_aa: CASSLGQGSSPLHF
cdr3_nt: TGTGCCAGCAGCTTAGGGCAGGGTAGTTCACCCCTCCACTTT

v_call: TRBV28
d_call: -
j_call: TRBJ2-2
clone_size: -
cdr3_aa: CASSRGETGELFF
cdr3_nt: TGTGCCAGCAGTCGAGGGGAAACCGGGGAGCTGTTTTTT

v_call: TRBV5-6
d_call: -
j_call: TRBJ2-2
clone_size: -
cdr3_aa: CASRQNGELFF
cdr3_nt: TGTGCCAGCAGACAAAACGGGGAGCTGTTTTTT

v_call: TRBV4-3
d_call: TRBD2
j_call: TRBJ2-5
clone_size: -
cdr3_aa: CASSPQPAGSETQYF
cdr3_nt: TGCGCCAGCAGCCCTCAGCCAGCGGGGTCGGAGACCCAGTACTTC

v_call: TRBV27
d_call: TRBD1
j_call: TRBJ2-7
clone_size: -
cdr3_aa: CASRAGTASYEQYF
cdr3_nt: TGTGCCAGCAGAGCCGGGACAGCTTCCTACGAGCAGTACTTC

v_call: TRBV11-3
d_call: TRBD2
j_call: TRBJ2-3
clone_size: -
cdr3_aa: CASSPTGGSTDTQYF
cdr3_nt: TGTGCCAGCAGCCCGACGGGGGGGAGCACAGATACGCAGTATTTT

v_call: TRBV7-9
d_call: -
j_call: TRBJ2-7
clone_size: -
cdr3_aa: CASSLVPKIYEQYF
cdr3_nt: TGTGCCAGCAGCTTAGTACCCAAAATTTACGAGCAGTACTTC

v_call: TRBV3-1/TRBV3-2
d_call: -
j_call: TRBJ1-2
clone_size: -
cdr3_aa: CASSEGFYGYTF
cdr3_nt: TGTGCCAGCAGCGAGGGATTCTATGGCTACACCTTC

v_call: TRBV2
d_call: TRBD1
j_call: TRBJ1-5
clone_size: -
cdr3_aa: CASSAYRGDQPQHF
cdr3_nt: TGTGCCAGCAGTGCCTACAGGGGTGACCAGCCCCAGCATTTT

v_call: TRBV6-1
d_call: -
j_call: TRBJ2-3
clone_size: -
cdr3_aa: CASSHPGLYTDTQYF
cdr3_nt: TGTGCCAGCAGTCATCCGGGCCTTTACACAGATACGCAGTATTTT

v_call: TRBV9
d_call: -
j_call: TRBJ1-6
clone_size: -
cdr3_aa: CASSVGPKNSPLHF
cdr3_nt: TGTGCCAGCAGCGTAGGACCCAAGAATTCACCCCTCCACTTT

v_call: TRBV9
d_call: TRBD2
j_call: TRBJ2-1
clone_size: -
cdr3_aa: CASSLSLAGQQFF
cdr3_nt: TGTGCCAGCAGCCTCTCCTTAGCGGGACAGCAGTTCTTC

v_call: TRBV19
d_call: TRBD1
j_call: TRBJ1-4
clone_size: few
cdr3_aa: CASSFTGDEKLFF
cdr3_nt: TGTGCCAGTAGTTTCACAGGGGATGAAAAACTGTTTTTT

v_call: TRBV3-1/TRBV3-2
d_call: -
j_call: TRBJ1-3
clone_size: -
cdr3_aa: CASSLNSGNTIYF
cdr3_nt: TGTGCCAGCAGCCTAAACTCTGGAAACACCATATATTTT

v_call: TRBV4-3
d_call: -
j_call: TRBJ2-1
clone_size: -
cdr3_aa: CASSQDGNRYNEQFF
cdr3_nt: TGCGCCAGCAGCCAAGACGGTAACAGGTACAATGAGCAGTTCTTC

v_call: TRBV5-4
d_call: -
j_call: TRBJ2-7
clone_size: -
cdr3_aa: CASSLPERSYEQYF
cdr3_nt: TGTGCCAGCAGCTTGCCAGAGCGGTCCTACGAGCAGTACTTC

v_call: TRBV7-2
d_call: -
j_call: TRBJ2-7
clone_size: once
cdr3_aa: CASSLTSSAVLREQYF
cdr3_nt: TGTGCCAGCAGCTTAACATCCAGCGCCGTTCTGAGGGAGCAGTACTTC

v_call: TRBV6-1
d_call: -
j_call: TRBJ2-7
clone_size: -
cdr3_aa: CASSEGSYEQYF
cdr3_nt: TGTGCCAGCAGTGAAGGTAGCTACGAGCAGTACTTC

v_call: TRBV6-1
d_call: -
j_call: TRBJ1-5
clone_size: -
cdr3_aa: CASSELGAQPQHF
cdr3_nt: TGTGCCAGCAGTGAATTGGGGGCTCAGCCCCAGCATTTT